One sample yielded the 11 T cell receptor beta chains listed below, sequenced in a study of shared clonotypes between healthy human individuals. Clones were read by immunoSEQ multiplex PCR, and TCRdb kept only the in-frame ones, dropping some. The sample contains millions of clones, more than 80% of which appear only once. Sequenced material: naive CD4+ T cells sorted from blood. Specified subset: CD45RA+ positively selected. These receptors were taken from a man aged 18 to 30 in good health.

This rearrangement joins TRBV29-1 to TRBJ2-3; the D gene is possibly TRBD1 (6 bases). Germline values: CDR1 SQVTM, CDR2 ANQGSEA. V was clipped by 4 bases and J by 1 base, with 15 bases between them. There are 15 residues in the CDR3. The CDR3 coding sequence is TGCAGCGTTGGAGGGGCAGGGGTGGGCACAGATACGCAGTATTTT. It encodes CSVGGAGVGTDTQYF.

The rearrangement links TRBV5-1 to TRBJ1-1, with a weak D call TRBD1 (5 bases). Germline CDR1 and CDR2: SGHRS and YFSETQ. V was pared by 4 bases and J by 2 bases, with 15 bases between. CDR3 length: 15 amino acids. The CDR3 region has the DNA TGCGCCAGCAGCGTAACCGGACATCCAAACACTGAAGCTTTCTTT. Translating it yields CASSVTGHPNTEAFF.

The chain carries TRBV9 and TRBJ2-5, with 13 nucleotides matching TRBD2. The CDR3 is made up of 16 amino acids. V lost 0 bases to trimming and J lost 4 bases; unmatched junction nucleotides: 3. The germline V gene has CDR1 SGDLS and CDR2 YYNGEE. In DNA, the CDR3 is TGTGCCAGCAGCGTAGGGGGGACTAGCGGGATAGAGACCCAGTACTTC. This translates into CASSVGGTSGIETQYF.

This sequence joins TRBV10-3 and TRBJ2-6, with unresolved D. The length of the CDR3 is 17 residues. Germline CDR1 reads ENHRY; CDR2 reads SYGVKD. Between the trimmed V and J ends, which lost 2 bases and 0 bases, there was a span of 11 bases. In nucleotides, the CDR3 is TGTGCCATCAGTGAGGTCGCCAGCCGCTCTGGGGCCAACGTCCTGACTTTC. As protein: CAISEVASRSGANVLTF.

A remark on this clone: Other DNA sequences in the sample encode the same CDR3. The V and J genes are TRBV18 and TRBJ1-1; D gene ambiguous. This CDR3 spans 13 amino acids. The V end was cut by 6 bases, the J end by 1 base, with 9 bases between. Germline V gives CDR1 KGHSH, CDR2 LQKENI. The DNA for the CDR3 is TGTGCCAGCTCTCCGAATGGGAACACTGAAGCTTTCTTT. Its protein product is CASSPNGNTEAFF. Supplemented by reference TRBV18 and TRBJ1-1, the full variable domain reads NAGVMQNPRHLVRRRGQEARLRCSPMKGHSHVYWYRQLPEEGLKFMVYLQKENIIDESGMPKERFSAEFPKEGPSILRIQQVVRGDSAAYFCASSPNGNTEAFFGQGTRLTVV.

The V call is TRBV28, the J call TRBJ2-7; D gene unclear. This CDR3 spans 14 amino acids. Germline CDR1 reads MDHEN; CDR2 reads SYDVKM. Trimming took off 6 bases at V and 4 bases at J, with 16 bases between the two ends. The CDR3 bases are TGTGCCAGCAGAATCGACGGCGGTGGTTACGAGCAGTACTTC. It yields the protein CASRIDGGGYEQYF.

The chain couples TRBV6-5 to TRBJ2-3; a weak D match, TRBD1 (6 bases). CDR3 size: 14 residues. Trimming removed 6 bases from V and 2 bases from J, with 12 bases in between. Looked up from germline, CDR1 is MNHEY and CDR2 is SVGAGI. For the CDR3, the DNA is TGTGCCAGCAGAAGGGACACCCACACAGATACGCAGTATTTT. Amino acid sequence: CASRRDTHTDTQYF.

The J gene is TRBJ1-6, the V gene TRBV13; D may be TRBD1 (6 bases). There are 14 residues in the CDR3. Germline V lookup: CDR1 PRHDT, CDR2 FYEKMQ (reference sequence). With 2 bases removed from V and 14 bases from J, the gap between germline ends came to 16 bases. The CDR3 sequence: CASSLFSGDKALHF. CDR3 bases: TGTGCCAGCAGCTTATTTTCGGGGGACAAGGCCCTCCACTTT.

The chain couples TRBV11-2 to TRBJ2-1; maybe TRBD2 (6 bases). The CDR3 contains 14 residues. The germline V gene has CDR1 SGHAT and CDR2 FQNNGV. V was clipped by 6 bases and J by 9 bases, with 18 bases between them. The CDR3 bases are TGTGCCAGCAGTCGGACTAATAGTGTAGTTGAGCAGTTCTTC. It encodes CASSRTNSVVEQFF.

The chain carries TRBV15 and TRBJ2-3; no reliable D call. CDR3 length: 13 amino acids. Germline values: CDR1 LNHNV, CDR2 YYDKDF (reference sequence). Trimming pared 5 bases from V and 6 bases from J, leaving 12 bases between. CDR3: CATSGGFGDTQYF. DNA of the CDR3: TGTGCCACCAGCGGCGGTTTTGGGGATACGCAGTATTTT. Full variable domain (rest looked up from reference TRBV15 and TRBJ2-3): DAMVIQNPRYQVTQFGKPVTLSCSQTLNHNVMYWYQQKSSQAPKLLFHYYDKDFNNEADTPDNFQSRRPNTSFCFLDIRSPGLGDTAMYLCATSGGFGDTQYFGPGTRLTVL.

This chain connects TRBV29-1 to TRBJ2-2; 9 bases align to TRBD2. Losses at the gene ends were 4 bases for V and 1 base for J; bases not matched to a gene: 10. CDR1 and CDR2 (germline): SQVTM, ANQGSEA. CDR3 length: 17 residues. DNA for the CDR3: TGCAGCGTTGGGGGACTTCTAGCGGGAATGAACACCGGGGAGCTGTTTTTT. It codes for CSVGGLLAGMNTGELFF.